These 22 T cell receptor beta chains were all obtained from the same sample, sequenced in a study of immune heterogeneity within non-small cell lung tumors. A multiplex PCR containing 32 V primers and 13 J primers was used to amplify TCR beta CDR3. From the multiplex PCR reads, TCRdb called clonotypes with MiXCR, one entry per CDR3 protein. The profile shows approximately 31,000 distinct CDR3 sequences, around 30% of them singletons. Bulk tumor genomic DNA, approximately 570 ng per sample, was the template. Spaced far apart, several biopsies were taken from each primary tumor during surgery. Each patient presented with untreated, newly diagnosed non-small cell lung cancer and received curative surgery. The material sequenced was lung tumor tissue. These TCRs come from a man aged 40-50 years with non-small cell lung cancer.

As concerns this clonotype: Sequence at one end of the junction differs from germline and may be a read error. The V gene is TRBV11-3, the J gene TRBJ2-1, with 9 nucleotides matching TRBD2. Germline CDR1 reads SGHNT; CDR2 reads YENEEA. CDR3 length equals 17 residues. CDR3: CDSSSAGGQLLDNEQFF. The DNA for the CDR3 is TGTGACAGCAGCTCCGCGGGAGGGCAACTACTAGACAATGAGCAGTTCTTC.

This clonotype was observed a handful of times. V is TRBV12-3 or TRBV12-4 and J is TRBJ2-5; 14 nucleotides match TRBD2. There are 16 residues in the CDR3. Trimming cost V 3 bases and J 1 base; bases outside gene matches: 1. CDR3 bases: TGTGCCAGCAGTTTCGGGACTAGCGGGGGCCAAGAGACCCAGTACTTC. It translates to CASSFGTSGGQETQYF.

With respect to this clonotype: A single base separates this from a much larger clone, so it may be a read error. This rearrangement joins TRBV19 to TRBJ2-1; no reliable D call. Germline loops: CDR1 LNHDA, CDR2 SQIVND (reference sequence). This CDR3 is 13 amino acids long. CDR3 region: CSSRDWTRNEQFF. The CDR3 DNA sequence: TGTTCCAGTAGAGATTGGACGAGGAATGAGCAGTTCTTC.

The table lists this clonotype with many counts. The CDR3 DNA sequence: TGCGCCAGCAGCCAAGAACGTGGAAACTCCTACGAGCAGTACTTC. Protein: CASSQERGNSYEQYF. The chain employs TRBV4-1 and TRBJ2-7, with D unclear. The CDR3 sequence is 15 residues long. Germline CDR1 reads MGHRA; CDR2 reads YSYEKL. Trimming pared 0 bases from V and 0 bases from J, leaving 9 bases between.

This clonotype came up many times. V usage is TRBV19 and J usage is TRBJ2-7; weak D call: TRBD1 (6 bases). V lost 4 bases and J lost 2, with 15 bases in between. This CDR3 has 15 amino acids. Germline V lookup: CDR1 LNHDA, CDR2 SQIVND (reference sequence). CDR3 coding DNA: TGTGCCAGTAGTAAGGTCGCGACAGGAGCCTACGAGCAGTACTTC. Protein: CASSKVATGAYEQYF.

As concerns this clonotype: A much more abundant neighbour one base away suggests this may be a read error. The chain combines TRBV5-1 with TRBJ1-5, with D possibly matching TRBD1 (5 bases). Germline CDR1 reads SGHRS; CDR2 reads YFSETQ. CDR3 length: 15 amino acids. The V end lost 3 bases, the J end lost 5 bases, and 15 bases lay between the germline ends. CDR3 nucleotide sequence: TGCGCCAGCAGCTGGACGGTACAGGATTATCAGCCCCAGCATTTT. Its translation is CASSWTVQDYQPQHF. The full variable domain, its missing parts supplied by reference TRBV5-1 and TRBJ1-5, is KAGVTQTPRYLIKTRGQQVTLSCSPISGHRSVSWYQQTPGQGLQFLFEYFSETQRNKGNFPGRFSGRQFSNSRSEMNVSTLELGDSALYLCASSWTVQDYQPQHFGDGTRLSIL.

Only a few counts were recorded for this clonotype. The rearrangement uses TRBV5-1 and TRBJ2-1; 11 bases are a match to TRBD2. Unmatched junction bases numbered 4, after V lost 4 bases and J lost 7 bases. CDR1 is SGHRS and CDR2 is YFSETQ in the germline V gene. There are 14 residues in the CDR3. The CDR3 region is CASSQLAGVNEQFF. The CDR3, as DNA: TGCGCCAGCAGCCAACTAGCGGGAGTAAATGAGCAGTTCTTC.

As for this clonotype: A junction end diverges from the germline sequence, so it may reflect a read error. The gene calls are TRBV5-8 and TRBJ1-5, with a tentative D call TRBD1 (5 bases). From germline, CDR1 is SGHTS and CDR2 YDEGEE. The CDR3 covers 15 residues. The CDR3 region has the DNA TGTGACAGCAGCCCTAGGGGCGGTAGCAATCAGCCCCAGCATTTT. Its translation is CDSSPRGGSNQPQHF.

On this clonotype itself: A read error may be the cause here, since a much bigger clone is one base away. The chain has TRBV6-1 and TRBJ1-1; TRBD1 might be the D (6 bases). Germline CDR1 is MNHNS and CDR2 is SASEGT. The CDR3 is 13 residues long. V lost 8 bases to trimming and J lost 7 bases, with 17 bases between them. The CDR3 coding sequence is TGTGCCAGCCCGCCGGGACATGGCCGTGAAGCTTTCTTT. It is translated as CASPPGHGREAFF.

The V and J genes are TRBV18 and TRBJ2-3; tentative D call: TRBD2 (5 bases). The CDR3 has 15 amino acids. The V and J ends lost 3 bases and 0 bases respectively, with 10 bases between them. Germline V gene data show CDR1 as KGHSH and CDR2 as LQKENI. The CDR3 bases are TGTGCCAGCTCACCTGGACTGGTTAGCACAGATACGCAGTATTTT. This sequence encodes CASSPGLVSTDTQYF.

This clonotype showed up just once. The chain has TRBV7-6 and TRBJ2-1; 9 positions agree with TRBD2. The germline V gene encodes CDR1 SGHVS and CDR2 FNYEAQ. The trim removed 5 bases at V and 5 bases at J, leaving 7 bases unmatched. The CDR3 length is 15 residues. CDR3 sequence reads: CASSPFSGSHNEQFF. The CDR3 DNA sequence: TGTGCCAGCAGCCCGTTTAGCGGGAGCCACAATGAGCAGTTCTTC.

This clonotype was counted at least ten times. The CDR3: CASSPRAEQGVNYGYTF. The CDR3 nucleotides read TGTGCCAGCAGCCCGCGGGCGGAACAGGGAGTTAACTATGGCTACACCTTC. The chain combines TRBV7-6 with TRBJ1-2; possibly TRBD1 for D (6 bases). The germline V gene has CDR1 SGHVS and CDR2 FNYEAQ. This CDR3 contains 17 residues. V lost 5 bases, J lost 1 base, and 20 bases lay in between. Filled out from reference TRBV7-6 and TRBJ1-2, the complete variable domain reads GAGVSQSPRYKVTKRGQDVALRCDPISGHVSLYWYRQALGQGPEFLTYFNYEAQQDKSGLPNDRFSAERPEGSISTLTIQRTEQRDSAMYRCASSPRAEQGVNYGYTFGSGTRLTVV.

This clonotype has only a few counts. The rearrangement uses TRBV20-1 and TRBJ1-5; weak D call: TRBD1 (6 bases). V lost 4 bases and J lost 0, with 7 bases in between. CDR3 length: 13 residues. Germline V lookup: CDR1 DFQATT, CDR2 SNEGSKA (reference sequence). The CDR3 DNA reads as TGCAGTGCTACGGACAGTAGCAATCAGCCCCAGCATTTT. It yields the protein CSATDSSNQPQHF.

Of note for this clonotype: Germline and junction disagree at one end, which may indicate a read error. The chain carries TRBV15 and TRBJ1-5, with unresolved D. The CDR3 spans 16 residues. Germline assignment: CDR1 LNHNV and CDR2 YYDKDF (reference sequence). CDR3 sequence: CATSRDISAGNQTQHF. The CDR3 nucleotides read TGTGCCACCAGCAGAGATATTTCGGCGGGCAATCAGACCCAGCATTTT.

This clonotype is medium-sized by share. This chain links TRBV7-2 with TRBJ1-5; no definite D call. The germline CDR1 and CDR2 sequences are SGHTA and FQGNSA. V was cut by 1 base and J by 5 bases, with 15 bases left in between. The CDR3 totals 16 residues. The CDR3 coding sequence is TGTGCCAGCAGCTTAGGGGTAGGGAGGCCCGATCAGCCCCAGCATTTT. This sequence encodes CASSLGVGRPDQPQHF.

A word on this clonotype: With a much larger clone just one base away, this may be a read error. The chain carries TRBV11-2 and TRBJ2-7, with TRBD2 as a possible D gene (5 bases). This CDR3 is built from 13 residues. Deletions cut 4 bases from V and 4 bases from J, with 11 bases between. The germline CDR1 and CDR2 sequences are SGHAT and FQNNGV. The DNA for the CDR3 is TGTGCCAGCAGCTCGGGAAAGGGATACGAGCAGTACTTC. Protein: CASSSGKGYEQYF. Full variable domain (rest looked up from reference TRBV11-2 and TRBJ2-7): EAGVAQSPRYKIIEKRQSVAFWCNPISGHATLYWYQQILGQGPKLLIQFQNNGVVDDSQLPKDRFSAERLKGVDSTLKIQPAKLEDSAVYLCASSSGKGYEQYFGPGTRLTVT.

The rearrangement links TRBV6-1 to TRBJ2-7, with a possible D match to TRBD2 (6 bases). Trimming shortened V by 6 bases and J by 0 bases, and 18 bases separated the two germline ends. CDR1 and CDR2 from the germline V gene are MNHNS and SASEGT. This CDR3 has 16 residues. CDR3 region: CASSPGGGSSSYEQYF. For the CDR3, the DNA is TGTGCCAGCAGCCCCGGTGGGGGGTCGAGCTCCTACGAGCAGTACTTC.

On this clonotype itself: A read error may be the cause here, since a much bigger clone is one base away. V usage is TRBV15 and J usage is TRBJ1-5; D remains ambiguous. Germline CDR1 reads LNHNV; CDR2 reads YYDKDF (reference sequence). This CDR3 is built from 15 residues. The germline V and J ends were trimmed by 0 bases and 8 bases, with 14 bases remaining between them. This chain's CDR3 is CATSRDFGGGKPQHF. The CDR3 DNA sequence: TGTGCCACCAGCAGAGATTTTGGTGGAGGTAAGCCCCAGCATTTT.

This clonotype was observed at least ten times. The chain recombines TRBV5-1 with TRBJ2-6; a possible D gene is TRBD1 (6 bases). CDR1 SGHRS and CDR2 YFSETQ come from the germline V gene. V shed 4 bases and J shed 4 bases, with 12 bases lying between them. The length of the CDR3 is 15 residues. The CDR3 DNA is TGCGCCAGCAGCCCCGGACAGTCCGGGGCCAACGTCCTGACTTTC. Encoded protein: CASSPGQSGANVLTF.

Concerning this clonotype itself: This may be a read error, as it is one base from a much larger clone. The chain joins TRBV11-3 to TRBJ2-7, with a weak D call TRBD1 (6 bases). The CDR3 length is 13 residues. Germline CDR1 SGHNT, CDR2 YENEEA. Deletions cut 5 bases from V and 2 bases from J, with 10 bases between. DNA of the CDR3: TGTGCCAGCAGCATGAAGGGGGCCTACGAGCAGTACTTC. It encodes CASSMKGAYEQYF.

This clonotype was seen a handful of times. This chain uses TRBV30 with TRBJ1-4; 7 nucleotides match TRBD1. Germline assignment: CDR1 GTSNPN and CDR2 SVGIG (reference sequence). With 3 bases clipped from V and 7 bases from J, the junction kept 11 bases outside the gene matches. CDR3 length: 15 amino acids. The CDR3 sequence: CAWSLGRGFGEKLFF. As DNA, the CDR3 is TGTGCCTGGAGCCTCGGCAGGGGGTTCGGTGAAAAACTGTTTTTT.

This clonotype was counted ten times or more. V and J are TRBV19 and TRBJ1-2, with TRBD1 matching over 8 bases. In germline, CDR1 is LNHDA, CDR2 SQIVND (reference sequence). CDR3 size: 16 residues. With 5 bases clipped from V and 7 bases from J, the junction kept 15 bases outside the gene matches. CDR3 region: CASSPEGIDRGGGYTF. CDR3 sequence (DNA): TGTGCCAGTAGTCCGGAGGGGATAGACAGGGGAGGTGGCTACACCTTC.